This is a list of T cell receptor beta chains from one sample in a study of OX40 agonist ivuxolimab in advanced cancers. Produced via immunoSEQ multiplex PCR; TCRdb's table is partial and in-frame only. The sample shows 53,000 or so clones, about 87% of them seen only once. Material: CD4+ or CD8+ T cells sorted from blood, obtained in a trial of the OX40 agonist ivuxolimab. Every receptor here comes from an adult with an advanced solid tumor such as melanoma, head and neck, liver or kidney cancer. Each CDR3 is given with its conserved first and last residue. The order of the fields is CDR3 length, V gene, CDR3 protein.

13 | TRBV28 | CASMRGTNTEAFF
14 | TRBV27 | CASSNSGRAYEQYF
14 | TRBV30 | CAWDRQGIVTEAFF
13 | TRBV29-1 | CSVQLQGGTEAFF
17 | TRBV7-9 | CASSRTFSRPSTDTQYF
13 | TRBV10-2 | CASSDSSGNTIYF
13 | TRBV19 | CASMDRPGYGYTF
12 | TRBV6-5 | CASRTGVSEQYF
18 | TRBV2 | CASSEASGLRREDNEQFF
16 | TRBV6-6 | CASTTTGAGARETQYF
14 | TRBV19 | CASSLGTGGDTQYF
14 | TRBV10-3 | CAIIPGQGDTEAFF
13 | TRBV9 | CASSVAIGDEAFF
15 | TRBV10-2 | CASSDRGLGNTEAFF
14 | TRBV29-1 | CSVDRDRGQNEQFF
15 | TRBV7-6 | CASSLTAGSYNEQFF
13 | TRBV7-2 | CASSLASGNTIYF
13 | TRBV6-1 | CASSVETFAEAFF
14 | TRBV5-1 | CASRMEVVTGELFF
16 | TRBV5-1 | CASSSTTTGGSYEQYF
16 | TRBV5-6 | CASSRRGFRLPDTQYF
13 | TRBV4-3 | CASSQGRGREQYF
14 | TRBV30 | CAWTGIHSGNTIYF
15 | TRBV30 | CAWSGGRGSSYEQYF
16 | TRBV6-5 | CASSYSRGAGENEQYF
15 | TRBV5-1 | CASSWTPSSYNEQFF
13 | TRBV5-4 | CASSLDRYNEQFF
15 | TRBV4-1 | CASSPGLISGNTIYF
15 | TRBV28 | CASSLPDRDDQPQHF
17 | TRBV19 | CASRKGEVSFSDTEAFF
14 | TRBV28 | CASAQERDNQPQHF
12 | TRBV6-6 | CASSTRSYEQYF
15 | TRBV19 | CASNEGQGRYQPQHF
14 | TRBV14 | CASSQVNGGNIQYF